The rows below give T cell receptor beta chains drawn from one sample of a study of CD8+ T cells in alopecia areata. TCRdb's table, derived via immunoSEQ multiplex PCR, lists solely in-frame clones and lacks some. The sample yields about 160,000 clones, around 59% seen once. Source: CD4+ T cells sorted from blood, taken at week 24, from a patient treated with tofacitinib. Every receptor here comes from a human donor with alopecia areata. Both conserved end residues are part of each CDR3. Fields, in order: clone size, D gene, V gene, J gene, CDR3 DNA, CDR3 protein. D genes are given only for firm matches. Clone size is stated in some rows and not others, as once, few, many or a class when expanded.

abundance: few; d_gene: .; v_gene: TRBV2; j_gene: TRBJ2-4; CDR3nt: TGTGCCAGCAGTGTCAGCGGTCAAAACATTCAGTACTTC; CDR3aa: CASSVSGQNIQYF
abundance: .; d_gene: .; v_gene: TRBV5-4; j_gene: TRBJ2-1; CDR3nt: TGTGCCAGCAGCTTGGGGGGCAGCTCCTACAATGAGCAGTTCTTC; CDR3aa: CASSLGGSSYNEQFF
abundance: .; d_gene: .; v_gene: TRBV30; j_gene: TRBJ2-1; CDR3nt: TGTGCCTGGACCGGAGACCAGGGAACCTACAATGAGCAGTTCTTC; CDR3aa: CAWTGDQGTYNEQFF
abundance: .; d_gene: .; v_gene: TRBV5-1; j_gene: TRBJ2-3; CDR3nt: TGCGCCAGCAGCTTGGAAACAAGTAAGCCGTATTTT; CDR3aa: CASSLETSKPYF
abundance: .; d_gene: .; v_gene: TRBV12-2; j_gene: TRBJ1-1; CDR3nt: TGTGCAAGTCGCTTAGCGAAGGGTCGCATGAACACTGAAGCTTTCTTT; CDR3aa: CASRLAKGRMNTEAFF
abundance: .; d_gene: .; v_gene: TRBV30; j_gene: TRBJ2-2; CDR3nt: TGTGCCTGGAGTGGGTTTTCCGGGGAGCTGTTTTTT; CDR3aa: CAWSGFSGELFF
abundance: few; d_gene: TRBD2; v_gene: TRBV6-1; j_gene: TRBJ2-1; CDR3nt: TGTGCCAGCAGGAGAGCGGGGGGGTACAATGAGCAGTTCTTC; CDR3aa: CASRRAGGYNEQFF
abundance: few; d_gene: TRBD2; v_gene: TRBV29-1; j_gene: TRBJ2-5; CDR3nt: TGCAGCGTTCAACTAGCGGGGTCAGAGACCCAGTACTTC; CDR3aa: CSVQLAGSETQYF
abundance: .; d_gene: .; v_gene: TRBV11-2; j_gene: TRBJ2-3; CDR3nt: TGTGCCAGCAGCTCGGAGGGTTTTCACACAGATACGCAGTATTTT; CDR3aa: CASSSEGFHTDTQYF
abundance: .; d_gene: .; v_gene: TRBV30; j_gene: TRBJ2-6; CDR3nt: TGTGCCTGGAGTGAGAAGGGGGCTGGGGCCAACGTCCTGACTTTC; CDR3aa: CAWSEKGAGANVLTF
abundance: .; d_gene: .; v_gene: TRBV11-2; j_gene: TRBJ2-5; CDR3nt: TGTGCCAGCAGCCCGGGGATTGGAGGGACCGGAGGGGAGACCCAGTACTTC; CDR3aa: CASSPGIGGTGGETQYF
abundance: .; d_gene: .; v_gene: TRBV30; j_gene: TRBJ1-2; CDR3nt: TGTGCCTGGGTGGTAGCTAACTATGGCTACACCTTC; CDR3aa: CAWVVANYGYTF
abundance: few; d_gene: TRBD2; v_gene: TRBV5-1; j_gene: TRBJ2-5; CDR3nt: TGCGCCAGCAGCTTGGGCGGGGGAGAGACCCAGTACTTC; CDR3aa: CASSLGGGETQYF
abundance: .; d_gene: .; v_gene: TRBV6-5; j_gene: TRBJ2-1; CDR3nt: TGTGCCAGCAGTTACTCGAGAGGACTTTACAATGAGCAGTTCTTC; CDR3aa: CASSYSRGLYNEQFF
abundance: .; d_gene: .; v_gene: TRBV7-6; j_gene: TRBJ1-3; CDR3nt: TGTGCCAGCACCGAGGGGTCGGCTGGAAACACCATATATTTT; CDR3aa: CASTEGSAGNTIYF
abundance: .; d_gene: TRBD2; v_gene: TRBV7-9; j_gene: TRBJ2-5; CDR3nt: TGTGCCAGCAGCTTACGGTCGGGAGGGGAAGAGACCCAGTACTTC; CDR3aa: CASSLRSGGEETQYF
abundance: .; d_gene: .; v_gene: TRBV4-1; j_gene: TRBJ2-7; CDR3nt: TGCGCCAGCAGCCAAGAGTTCGGTCTACTCTACGAGCAGTACTTC; CDR3aa: CASSQEFGLLYEQYF
abundance: .; d_gene: TRBD2; v_gene: TRBV4-2; j_gene: TRBJ2-3; CDR3nt: TGTGCCAGCAGCCAAGCGGGGGGGAGCACAGATACGCAGTATTTT; CDR3aa: CASSQAGGSTDTQYF
abundance: few; d_gene: .; v_gene: TRBV29-1; j_gene: TRBJ1-1; CDR3nt: TGCAGCGTTGGAGTTTTCGGGCAGTCTAACACTGAAGCTTTCTTT; CDR3aa: CSVGVFGQSNTEAFF
abundance: few; d_gene: .; v_gene: TRBV7-9; j_gene: TRBJ2-3; CDR3nt: TGTGCCAGCAGCTCAATCAAGGAAGAGGACACGCAGTATTTT; CDR3aa: CASSSIKEEDTQYF
abundance: .; d_gene: .; v_gene: TRBV5-1; j_gene: TRBJ2-5; CDR3nt: TGCGCCAGCAGCTTGGGAGTGGCAGCAGAGAACCAAGAGACCCAGTACTTC; CDR3aa: CASSLGVAAENQETQYF
abundance: .; d_gene: .; v_gene: TRBV6-5; j_gene: TRBJ1-2; CDR3nt: TGTGCCAGCAGTTACAGGGCCGGTGGCTACACCTTC; CDR3aa: CASSYRAGGYTF
abundance: .; d_gene: TRBD2; v_gene: TRBV14; j_gene: TRBJ2-5; CDR3nt: TGTGCCAGCAGCCCGGGGGGGCTGGGAGAGACCCAGTACTTC; CDR3aa: CASSPGGLGETQYF
abundance: many; d_gene: .; v_gene: TRBV10-3; j_gene: TRBJ2-3; CDR3nt: TGTGCCATCAGTGAGCGGCTCGCGGATACGCAGTATTTT; CDR3aa: CAISERLADTQYF
abundance: few; d_gene: .; v_gene: TRBV5-1; j_gene: TRBJ2-5; CDR3nt: TGCGCCAGCAGCCAGAGGGCGGTATCCGAGACCCAGTACTTC; CDR3aa: CASSQRAVSETQYF
abundance: .; d_gene: .; v_gene: TRBV5-1; j_gene: TRBJ1-1; CDR3nt: TGCGCCAGCAGCTTTAACGAGAAAACTGAAGCTTTCTTT; CDR3aa: CASSFNEKTEAFF
abundance: once; d_gene: .; v_gene: TRBV30; j_gene: TRBJ1-1; CDR3nt: TGTGCCTGTTTGACCTTAAGAGGCATGAACACTGAAGCTTTCTTT; CDR3aa: CACLTLRGMNTEAFF
abundance: .; d_gene: .; v_gene: TRBV29-1; j_gene: TRBJ1-1; CDR3nt: TGCAGCGTTGTGGCGGGGATGAACACTGAAGCTTTCTTT; CDR3aa: CSVVAGMNTEAFF
abundance: .; d_gene: .; v_gene: TRBV2; j_gene: TRBJ1-5; CDR3nt: TGTGCCAGCACGCCGGGGATTAATCAGCCCCAGCATTTT; CDR3aa: CASTPGINQPQHF
abundance: .; d_gene: .; v_gene: TRBV19; j_gene: TRBJ2-1; CDR3nt: TGTGCCAGTAACAGGGTCGGGGAGTGGAATGAGCAGTTCTTC; CDR3aa: CASNRVGEWNEQFF
abundance: .; d_gene: .; v_gene: TRBV14; j_gene: TRBJ2-5; CDR3nt: TGTGCCAGCAGCCAGACACAAGAGACCCAGTACTTC; CDR3aa: CASSQTQETQYF
abundance: few; d_gene: TRBD1; v_gene: TRBV6-5; j_gene: TRBJ1-5; CDR3nt: TGTGCCAGCAGTTACTCGACAGGGGGCGGACAGCCCCAGCATTTT; CDR3aa: CASSYSTGGGQPQHF
abundance: .; d_gene: .; v_gene: TRBV29-1; j_gene: TRBJ2-3; CDR3nt: TGCAGCGTTGGTGGGACTAGCACAGATACGCAGTATTTT; CDR3aa: CSVGGTSTDTQYF
abundance: .; d_gene: TRBD1; v_gene: TRBV27; j_gene: TRBJ1-5; CDR3nt: TGTGCCAGCAGTCCCCGGACAGGAGCACGAATAATATATCAGCCCCAGCATTTT; CDR3aa: CASSPRTGARIIYQPQHF
abundance: once; d_gene: .; v_gene: TRBV30; j_gene: TRBJ2-1; CDR3nt: TGTGCCTGGTTTACCGGACAGTCCTACAATGAGCAGTTCTTC; CDR3aa: CAWFTGQSYNEQFF
abundance: .; d_gene: .; v_gene: TRBV7-9; j_gene: TRBJ2-5; CDR3nt: TGTGCCAGCAGCTTACCCCTCCCGCTCAACATAGGGGGGGAGACCCAGTACTTC; CDR3aa: CASSLPLPLNIGGETQYF
abundance: .; d_gene: TRBD2; v_gene: TRBV5-6; j_gene: TRBJ2-3; CDR3nt: TGTGCCAGCAGCTTGGGTCGGGTCGGACTAGCGGTTAGCACAGATACGCAGTATTTT; CDR3aa: CASSLGRVGLAVSTDTQYF
abundance: .; d_gene: .; v_gene: TRBV9; j_gene: TRBJ1-1; CDR3nt: TGTGCCAGCAGCGTAGCCCACCCCACTGAAGCTTTCTTT; CDR3aa: CASSVAHPTEAFF
abundance: .; d_gene: TRBD2; v_gene: TRBV5-1; j_gene: TRBJ2-5; CDR3nt: TGCGCCAGCAGCTGGGGACTAGCGGGGACCGGGGAGACCCAGTACTTC; CDR3aa: CASSWGLAGTGETQYF
abundance: once; d_gene: .; v_gene: TRBV11-2; j_gene: TRBJ2-7; CDR3nt: TGTGCCAGCAGTCTGGACAGCTACTACGAGCAGTACTTC; CDR3aa: CASSLDSYYEQYF
abundance: .; d_gene: .; v_gene: TRBV7-9; j_gene: TRBJ2-5; CDR3nt: TGTGCCAGCAGCACAGCACGAGTTCAAGAGACCCAGTACTTC; CDR3aa: CASSTARVQETQYF